One and the same sample provided the 27 T cell receptor beta chains below, sequenced in a study of shared clonotypes between healthy human individuals. Profiling relied on immunoSEQ multiplex PCR, and the TCRdb table lists in-frame clones only, not all of them. The table includes roughly 1,100,000 clones, about 75% detected once. The sample taken for sequencing was memory CD4+ T cells sorted from blood. Subset in this sample: CD45RA-negative fraction. These receptors originate from a man between 18 and 35 years old in good health.

The chain is built from TRBV5-1 and TRBJ2-7; 8 bases fit TRBD1. The CDR3 is 15 amino acids. V dropped 0 bases and J dropped 7; count of bases not matched to a gene: 9. Germline V gene data show CDR1 as SGHRS and CDR2 as YFSETQ. The CDR3: CASSLDGRGPVEQYF. The CDR3 coding sequence is TGCGCCAGCAGCTTGGACGGCAGGGGGCCAGTGGAGCAGTACTTC.

This clone has just a few counts. The chain is built from TRBV4-1 and TRBJ2-3; D possibly matches TRBD1 or TRBD2 (5 bases each). The V and J ends lost 2 bases and 2 bases respectively, with 20 bases between them. Germline CDR1 is MGHRA and CDR2 is YSYEKL. This CDR3 contains 18 residues. CDR3 sequence: CASSQQILSGTITDTQYF. In nucleotides, the CDR3 is TGCGCCAGCAGCCAACAGATTCTTTCCGGGACGATCACAGATACGCAGTATTTT.

CDR3 DNA sequence: TGTGCCAGCAGCCAACCGGGTAACAGGGGAAGCACAGATACGCAGTATTTT. Residues: CASSQPGNRGSTDTQYF. The J gene is TRBJ2-3, the V gene TRBV7-9; 7 nucleotides agree with TRBD1. This CDR3 region has 17 residues. CDR1 SEHNR and CDR2 FQNEAQ come from the germline V gene (reference sequence). After removal of 5 bases from V and 0 bases from J, the junction contained 11 bases not matched to a gene.

This CDR3 reads CASAPEDNYGYTF. The CDR3 DNA follows: TGTGCCAGCGCCCCGGAAGATAACTATGGCTACACCTTC. This chain links TRBV2 with TRBJ1-2; D not resolved. This CDR3 region has 13 residues. CDR1 and CDR2 from the germline V gene are SNHLY and FYNNEI. Between the trimmed V and J ends, which lost 8 bases and 1 base, there was a span of 11 bases.

The chain has TRBV6-1 and TRBJ1-4; the D gene is possibly TRBD1 (5 bases). CDR3 size: 15 residues. Germline V gene data show CDR1 as MNHNS and CDR2 as SASEGT. The V end lost 8 bases, the J end lost 7 bases, and 20 bases lay between the germline ends. DNA for the CDR3: TGTGCCAGCCACCTCGGGGGAGGGGATAGTGAAAAACTGTTTTTT. Translated: CASHLGGGDSEKLFF.

In this sample, this clone turned up a few times. The junction differs from germline at one of its ends, possibly a read error. This rearrangement joins TRBV28 to TRBJ1-5; D ambiguous. The CDR3 length is 12 residues. Germline V CDR1 and CDR2: MDHEN, SYDVKM. CDR3 sequence: CASSVSGGRPAF. The CDR3 DNA follows: TGTGCCAGCAGTGTCTCAGGAGGGCGCCCAGCATTT.

In this sample, this clone turned up a few times. Other DNA sequences from this sample encode an identical CDR3 as well. The chain is built from TRBV11-3 and TRBJ1-1, with TRBD1 as a possible D gene (5 bases). V dropped 5 bases and J dropped 1 base, with 8 bases sitting between them. CDR1 is SGHNT, CDR2 YENEEA, per germline. The CDR3 loop spans 13 amino acids. For the CDR3, the DNA is TGTGCCAGCAGCCCCCAGGGGAACACTGAAGCTTTCTTT. Protein: CASSPQGNTEAFF.

As for this clone: This specimen includes other DNA sequences encoding the same CDR3. The rearrangement joins TRBV5-1 to TRBJ1-4, with unresolved D. CDR3 length equals 13 residues. Germline V gene lookup returns CDR1 SGHRS and CDR2 YFSETQ. Deletions cut 0 bases from V and 5 bases from J, with 5 bases between. The DNA of the CDR3 is TGCGCCAGCAGCTTGGGAAGCAATGAAAAACTGTTTTTT. Residues: CASSLGSNEKLFF.

The chain combines TRBV5-6 with TRBJ2-3; a weak D match, TRBD1 (6 bases). This CDR3 contains 19 residues. With 3 bases removed from V and 0 bases from J, the gap between germline ends came to 23 bases. Germline V gene sequence: CDR1 SGHDT, CDR2 YYEEEE. CDR3 in amino acids: CASSSYGQRWGRSTDTQYF. As DNA, the CDR3 is TGTGCCAGCAGCTCTTATGGACAGCGGTGGGGGCGGAGCACAGATACGCAGTATTTT.

The chain links TRBV5-1 to TRBJ1-6; D is perhaps TRBD1 (5 bases). V was cut by 1 base and J by 12 bases, with 14 bases left in between. The CDR3 spans 14 residues. From germline, CDR1 is SGHRS and CDR2 YFSETQ. The CDR3 nucleotides read TGCGCCAGCAGCTTGATGGGGACCCAAGAACCCCTCCACTTT. Amino acid sequence: CASSLMGTQEPLHF.

In its sample, this clone was seen a few times. This chain connects TRBV11-2 to TRBJ2-7; D remains unclear. Between the trimmed V and J ends, which lost 4 bases and 0 bases, there was a span of 10 bases. The CDR3 sequence is 14 residues long. Germline loops: CDR1 SGHAT, CDR2 FQNNGV. The CDR3 DNA sequence: TGTGCCAGCAGCTATCAGGTTAGCTCCTACGAGCAGTACTTC. This gives the protein CASSYQVSSYEQYF.

The chain couples TRBV5-1 to TRBJ2-3, with 9 bases aligning to TRBD2. V trimming: 4 bases; J trimming: 0 bases; junction bases outside the gene matches: 9. There are 17 residues in the CDR3. Germline V gene sequence: CDR1 SGHRS, CDR2 YFSETQ. Here the CDR3 DNA reads TGCGCCAGCAGCCCACCGACTAGCGGAGCTAGCACAGATACGCAGTATTTT. Translation gives CASSPPTSGASTDTQYF. The full variable domain, with the rest looked up from reference TRBV5-1 and TRBJ2-3, is KAGVTQTPRYLIKTRGQQVTLSCSPISGHRSVSWYQQTPGQGLQFLFEYFSETQRNKGNFPGRFSGRQFSNSRSEMNVSTLELGDSALYLCASSPPTSGASTDTQYFGPGTRLTVL.

This chain uses TRBV4-3 with TRBJ2-7; 7 bases map to TRBD1. The CDR3 length is 15 residues. Trimming at V came to 0 bases and at J to 3 bases, leaving 5 bases not matched to a gene. The germline gives CDR1 LGHNA, CDR2 YSLEER. The CDR3 is CASSQEKGASYEQYF. The CDR3 DNA reads TGCGCCAGCAGCCAAGAAAAGGGGGCAAGCTACGAGCAGTACTTC.

The CDR3 DNA sequence: TGTGGACTATCAGGGTCCCCTAATGAAAAACTGTTTTTT. Amino acid sequence: CGLSGSPNEKLFF. The chain carries TRBV30 and TRBJ1-4; a weak D match, TRBD1 (5 bases). The CDR3 sequence is 13 residues long. Germline-derived CDR1 and CDR2 are GTSNPN and SVGIG (reference sequence). Variable domain in full (rest from reference TRBV30 and TRBJ1-4): SQTIHQWPATLVQPVGSPLSLECTVEGTSNPNLYWYRQAAGRGLQLLFYSVGIGQISSEVPQNLSASRPQDRQFILSSKKLLLSDSGFYLCGLSGSPNEKLFFGSGTQLSVL.

The V gene is TRBV19, the J gene TRBJ2-6, with D possibly TRBD1 on 6 matching bases. CDR1 and CDR2 (germline): LNHDA, SQIVND (reference sequence). This CDR3 comprises 14 residues. The V end was cut by 7 bases, the J end by 0 bases, with 7 bases between. CDR3 sequence reads: CASNRASGANVLTF. In nucleotides, the CDR3 is TGTGCCAGTAACAGGGCCTCTGGGGCCAACGTCCTGACTTTC.

This clone was observed a few times. The chain employs TRBV7-3 and TRBJ1-1; no clear D gene. Per germline, CDR1 SGHTA and CDR2 FQGTGA. The germline V and J ends were trimmed by 4 bases and 0 bases, with 6 bases remaining between them. CDR3 length equals 13 residues. DNA for the CDR3: TGTGCCAGCAGCTCCCAGATGAACACTGAAGCTTTCTTT. Translated, it gives CASSSQMNTEAFF.

In this sample, this clone turned up once. The chain couples TRBV5-1 to TRBJ2-5; D is ambiguous. Germline-derived CDR1 and CDR2 are SGHRS and YFSETQ. V dropped 5 bases and J dropped 1 base, with 3 bases sitting between them. The CDR3 length is 11 residues. The CDR3 is CASRLQETQYF. The CDR3 nucleotides are TGCGCCAGCAGGCTCCAAGAGACCCAGTACTTC.

V is TRBV6-7 and J is TRBJ1-1; D is ambiguous. TRBV6-7 is marked as an open reading frame, function uncertain. The V and J ends lost 0 bases and 3 bases respectively, with 11 bases between them. CDR3 length: 15 amino acids. The CDR3 region has the DNA TGTGCCAGCAGTTACTCGGGAGGTGCTCACACTGAAGCTTTCTTT. Amino acid sequence: CASSYSGGAHTEAFF.

This clone was observed once. The chain has TRBV28 and TRBJ1-2; D is possibly TRBD1 (6 bases). Per germline, CDR1 MDHEN and CDR2 SYDVKM. CDR3 length: 17 residues. Between the trimmed V and J ends, which lost 3 bases and 2 bases, there was a span of 19 bases. The CDR3 DNA sequence: TGTGCCAGCAGTTTTGGGCAGGGGTTCGCACTAAACTATGGCTACACCTTC. Translated: CASSFGQGFALNYGYTF.

The rearrangement uses TRBV18 and TRBJ2-1; no clear D. Between the trimmed V and J ends, which lost 0 bases and 9 bases, there was a span of 6 bases. Looked up from germline, CDR1 is KGHSH and CDR2 is LQKENI. This CDR3 has 12 residues. The CDR3 sequence: CASSPPEGEQFF. CDR3 DNA sequence: TGTGCCAGCTCACCACCAGAAGGTGAGCAGTTCTTC.

This chain joins TRBV2 and TRBJ2-7; D is unclear. This CDR3 comprises 11 residues. Germline values: CDR1 SNHLY, CDR2 FYNNEI. V was cut by 2 bases and J by 6 bases, with 5 bases left in between. DNA of the CDR3: TGTGCCAGCAGTGAATTTAGCGAGCAGTACTTC. This encodes CASSEFSEQYF.

The rearrangement links TRBV5-1 to TRBJ1-1; tentative D call: TRBD1 (6 bases). Germline CDR1 SGHRS, CDR2 YFSETQ. Trimming removed 4 bases at V and 5 bases at J, with 18 bases between. This CDR3 has 15 residues. The CDR3 sequence: CASSVESGAWTEAFF. CDR3 coding DNA: TGCGCCAGCAGCGTGGAGTCGGGGGCTTGGACTGAAGCTTTCTTT.

The chain has TRBV30 and TRBJ1-4, with TRBD1 as a possible D gene (6 bases). The CDR3 covers 15 residues. V lost 1 base to trimming and J lost 5 bases, with 14 bases between them. Germline V lookup: CDR1 GTSNPN, CDR2 SVGIG (reference sequence). CDR3 bases: TGTGCCTGGAGTGGGGAATCGGGGGGCAATGAAAAACTGTTTTTT. This gives the protein CAWSGESGGNEKLFF.

The chain carries TRBV6-5 and TRBJ2-2; 9 bases fit TRBD1. Germline V gene lookup returns CDR1 MNHEY and CDR2 SVGAGI. V dropped 7 bases and J dropped 7; count of bases not matched to a gene: 7. CDR3 length: 14 amino acids. CDR3 sequence: CASTRTGVRGELFF. In DNA, the CDR3 is TGTGCCAGCACCCGGACAGGGGTTCGCGGGGAGCTGTTTTTT.

This clone was seen a few times. The chain uses TRBV11-2 and TRBJ2-2; 7 bases are shared with TRBD2. Germline V gene lookup returns CDR1 SGHAT and CDR2 FQNNGV. With 1 base clipped from V and 0 bases from J, the junction kept 2 bases outside the gene matches. The CDR3 totals 16 residues. The CDR3 DNA follows: TGTGCCAGCAGCTTAGGAGCGGGGCCGAACACCGGGGAGCTGTTTTTT. Translated: CASSLGAGPNTGELFF.

The chain employs TRBV7-8 and TRBJ1-1; maybe TRBD1 (6 bases). The germline CDR1 and CDR2 sequences are SGHVS and FQNEAQ. This CDR3 has 13 residues. Trimming shortened V by 4 bases and J by 11 bases, and 17 bases separated the two germline ends. The CDR3, as DNA: TGTGCCAGCAGCTATGGCGTAGCCCAGGGGGCTTTCTTT. Its protein product is CASSYGVAQGAFF.

This sequence joins TRBV19 and TRBJ2-5; 10 bases match TRBD1. CDR1 is LNHDA, CDR2 SQIVND, per germline (reference sequence). The CDR3 has 15 amino acids. Losses at the gene ends were 5 bases for V and 4 bases for J; bases not matched to a gene: 7. The DNA for the CDR3 is TGTGCCAGTAGTGAAAGACAGGGGGCGGGAGAGACCCAGTACTTC. Residues: CASSERQGAGETQYF.